Given below is one T cell receptor (beta chain) in context. The data stem from a study of blood T cell repertoires in COVID-19. Study at large: In each case, the material was cDNA or gDNA derived from T cells, B-cell-depleted T cells, or PBMCs.

Authors' analysis steps: Estimated nucleated cell counts came from reference gene primer amplification. Some clones are missing from TCRdb's copy, which holds only in-frame ones; the method was immunoSEQ multiplex PCR. V, J and clone size were drawn from that table, and D and trimming were deduced from the DNA. The sample lists about 300,000 clones, about nine tenths seen once, with about 10% in the top ten. Those who participated ranged in age from roughly 18 to 100 years and resided in under 25 US areas. Categorization into cohorts depended on clinical history that participants reported. Germline V gene sequence: CDR1 GTSNPN, CDR2 SVGIG (reference sequence). The ends were cut back, 1 base at V and 0 bases at J, with 7 bases in the middle. The length of the CDR3 is 14 residues.

Sample: PBMCs or T cells enriched from blood (not recorded which). This chain links TRBV30 with TRBJ2-1; no clear D gene. This clonotype originated in a woman under 30 who had recovered from COVID-19. CDR3 loop: CAWSAGVSYNEQFF. The CDR3 DNA is TGTGCCTGGAGTGCCGGAGTCTCCTACAATGAGCAGTTCTTC.